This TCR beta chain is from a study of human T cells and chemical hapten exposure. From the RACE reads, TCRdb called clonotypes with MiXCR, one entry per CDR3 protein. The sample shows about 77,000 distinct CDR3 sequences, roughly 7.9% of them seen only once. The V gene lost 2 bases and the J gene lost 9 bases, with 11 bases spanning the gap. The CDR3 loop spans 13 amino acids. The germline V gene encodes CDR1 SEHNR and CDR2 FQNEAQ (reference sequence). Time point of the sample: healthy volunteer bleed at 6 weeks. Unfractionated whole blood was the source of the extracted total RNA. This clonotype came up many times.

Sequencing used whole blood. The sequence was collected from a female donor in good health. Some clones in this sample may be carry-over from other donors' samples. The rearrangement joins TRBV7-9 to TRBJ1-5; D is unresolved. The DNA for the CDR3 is TGTGCCAGCAGCTTATTACGAGGAGGGCCCCAGCATTTT. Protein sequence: CASSLLRGGPQHF.